Included here is one TCR beta chain sequence, with context. The method was immunoSEQ multiplex PCR; TCRdb's version includes in-frame clones alone and lacks a portion of them. The data hold 70,000 or so clones, with approximately 93% observed a single time. Germline values: CDR1 MNHEY, CDR2 SVGAGI. The CDR3 length is 12 residues. Trimming cost V 7 bases and J 3 bases, with 9 bases left between them. This sample is part of a study of PD-1 blockade in classical Hodgkin lymphoma. The time point denotes: newly diagnosed, previously untreated cHL patient sample. The specimen sequenced was peripheral blood mononuclear cells (PBMCs). This TCR derives from a human donor with classical Hodgkin lymphoma. The chain carries TRBV6-5 and TRBJ1-2, with D perhaps TRBD1 (5 bases). This CDR3 reads CASTRGDYGYTF. In DNA, the CDR3 is TGTGCCAGCACCAGAGGGGACTATGGCTACACCTTC.